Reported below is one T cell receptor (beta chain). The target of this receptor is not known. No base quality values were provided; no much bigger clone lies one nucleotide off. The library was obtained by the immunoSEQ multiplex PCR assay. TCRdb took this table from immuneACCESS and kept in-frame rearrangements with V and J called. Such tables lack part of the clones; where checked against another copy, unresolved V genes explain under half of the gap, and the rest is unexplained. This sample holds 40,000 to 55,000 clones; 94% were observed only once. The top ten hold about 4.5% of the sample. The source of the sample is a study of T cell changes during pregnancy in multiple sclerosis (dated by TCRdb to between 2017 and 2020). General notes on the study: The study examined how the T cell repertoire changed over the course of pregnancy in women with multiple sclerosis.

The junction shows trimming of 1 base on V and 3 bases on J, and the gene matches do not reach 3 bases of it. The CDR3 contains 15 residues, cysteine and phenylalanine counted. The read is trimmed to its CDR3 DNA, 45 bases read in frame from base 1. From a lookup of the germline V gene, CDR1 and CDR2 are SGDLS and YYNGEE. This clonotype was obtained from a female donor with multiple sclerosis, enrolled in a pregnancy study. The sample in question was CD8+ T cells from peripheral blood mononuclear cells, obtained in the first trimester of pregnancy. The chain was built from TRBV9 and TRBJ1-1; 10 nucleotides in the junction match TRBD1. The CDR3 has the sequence CASSVMGTGDTEAFF. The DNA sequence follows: TGTGCCAGCAGCGTAATGGGGACAGGGGACACTGAAGCTTTCTTT.